This entry lists 5 T cell receptor beta chains sequenced from one sample in a study of sequential checkpoint blockade in melanoma. The treatment was: randomized to nivolumab then ipilimumab (arm A) or the reverse (arm B). Assay: immunoSEQ multiplex PCR; the TCRdb copy retains only in-frame clones and omits some. The repertoire includes 9,900 or so clones, about 30% of them detected once, and approximately 24% sits in the top ten. Here the sequenced sample was tumor tissue (inferred from file names), taken from a patient given nivolumab and ipilimumab in sequence. The receptors originated from a human donor with melanoma.

This chain connects TRBV5-1 to TRBJ2-1; 10 bases align to TRBD2. The length of the CDR3 is 17 residues. The germline gives CDR1 SGHRS, CDR2 YFSETQ. V dropped 2 bases and J dropped 2; count of bases not matched to a gene: 7. The CDR3 DNA sequence: TGCGCCAGCAGCTTCGAATTAGCGGGGGGACCCTACAATGAGCAGTTCTTC. As protein: CASSFELAGGPYNEQFF. Combining the CDR3 with reference TRBV5-1 and TRBJ2-1 gives the whole variable domain KAGVTQTPRYLIKTRGQQVTLSCSPISGHRSVSWYQQTPGQGLQFLFEYFSETQRNKGNFPGRFSGRQFSNSRSEMNVSTLELGDSALYLCASSFELAGGPYNEQFFGPGTRLTVL.

This clone occurred a few times. This chain links TRBV11-3 with TRBJ2-3; 9 bases line up with TRBD1. In germline, CDR1 is SGHNT, CDR2 YENEEA. The trim removed 5 bases at V and 3 bases at J, leaving 9 bases unmatched. This CDR3 comprises 16 residues. The CDR3 nucleotides are TGTGCCAGCAGCAGCCGGGACAGGGACGGGACAGATACGCAGTATTTT. Its protein is CASSSRDRDGTDTQYF.

The chain has TRBV19 and TRBJ2-7, with unresolved D. Germline V gives CDR1 LNHDA, CDR2 SQIVND (reference sequence). CDR3 length equals 15 residues. The ends were cut back, 4 bases at V and 5 bases at J, with 18 bases in the middle. CDR3 residues: CASSKTPDGHHEQYF. The CDR3 coding sequence is TGTGCCAGTAGTAAGACTCCGGACGGGCATCACGAGCAGTACTTC.

This clone was seen a few times. The chain joins TRBV4-1 to TRBJ2-3, with 7 bases aligning to TRBD1. Germline V gives CDR1 MGHRA, CDR2 YSYEKL. This CDR3 region has 15 residues. V was pared by 2 bases and J by 0 bases, with 2 bases of the junction left unmatched. The CDR3 here is CASSQPTGSTDTQYF. In nucleotides, the CDR3 is TGCGCCAGCAGCCAACCGACAGGGAGCACAGATACGCAGTATTTT.

This clone is judged medium-sized. The chain joins TRBV11-3 to TRBJ2-7; D may be TRBD1 or TRBD2 (5 bases each). Trimming shortened V by 2 bases and J by 1 base, and 15 bases separated the two germline ends. This CDR3 has 16 residues. The germline V gene encodes CDR1 SGHNT and CDR2 YENEEA. DNA of the CDR3: TGTGCCAGCAGCTTAAGTTCGGGGACCCCGTCCTACGAGCAGTACTTC. This sequence encodes CASSLSSGTPSYEQYF.